This T cell receptor beta chain was retrieved from a study of T cell changes during pregnancy in multiple sclerosis. Some clones are missing from TCRdb's copy, which holds only in-frame ones; the method was immunoSEQ multiplex PCR. Here the sample spans around 92,000 clones, 85% to 95% being singletons. The CDR3 consists of 12 residues. Germline assignment: CDR1 LNHDA and CDR2 SQIVND (reference sequence). V shed 1 base and J shed 6 bases, with 4 bases lying between them. This material consisted of peripheral blood, taken after pregnancy. This TCR came from a female donor with multiple sclerosis, enrolled in a pregnancy study. V and J are TRBV19 and TRBJ1-5, with D uncertain. CDR3 region: CASSIGSQPQHF. CDR3 nucleotides: TGTGCCAGTAGTATAGGGAGTCAGCCCCAGCATTTT.